This T cell receptor (beta chain) was sequenced for a study of cytomegalovirus exposure and HLA in healthy donors. The junction had 8 bases not matched to a gene; V was cut back by 0 bases and J by 4 bases. This CDR3 comprises 17 residues. Germline V gene sequence: CDR1 LGHNA, CDR2 YSLEER. Vbeta (60) and Jbeta (13) primers were used in the PCR. Clones were read by immunoSEQ multiplex PCR, and TCRdb kept only the in-frame ones, dropping some. The sample has about 77,000 clones; around 78% are singletons. This clonotype was sampled from a man aged 35 to 55 in good health and CMV-seronegative. The chain employs TRBV4-3 and TRBJ2-1; 8 nucleotides match TRBD2. The sequenced sample was PBMCs. In DNA form, the CDR3 reads TGCGCCAGCAGCCAAGAAGTTCGAGCGGGAGCATACAATGAGCAGTTCTTC. This encodes CASSQEVRAGAYNEQFF.